These 25 T cell receptor beta chains share one sample of origin, sequenced in a study of spatial heterogeneity in lung cancer. Study results and limitations: Mutation tallies in tumors tracked expanded intratumoral alpha and beta TCR counts.

Time point specified: sample taken at primary tumor resection. These receptors are not linked to any known antigen. TCRdb passed the 5' RACE reads through MiXCR, listing each CDR3 protein once. This sample has 18,000 or so distinct CDR3 sequences, with 5.8% found just once. Material: lung tumor tissue, obtained at surgery. The receptors come from a female donor with early-stage non-small cell lung cancer.

The table lists this clonotype with many counts. This beta chain came through as a stray read in a library set up for alpha chains, and its size says little. V usage is TRBV6-4 and J usage is TRBJ2-3, with 7 bases aligning to TRBD2. Germline CDR1 reads MRHNA; CDR2 reads SNTAGT. J was trimmed by 4 bases and V by 0 bases; bases with no gene match: 4. The CDR3 has 15 residues. The CDR3 region has the DNA TGTGCCAGCAGTGACTCGACGGGGGGACCAGATACGCAGTATTTT. It translates to CASSDSTGGPDTQYF.

Note on this clonotype: Little can be read into the size of this beta chain, an off-target read in a library designed for alpha chains. The chain couples TRBV24-1 to TRBJ2-1, with a possible D match to TRBD1 (6 bases). From germline, CDR1 is KGHDR and CDR2 SFDVKD. The V end was cut by 5 bases, the J end by 1 base, with 20 bases between. The CDR3 extends over 18 amino acids. The CDR3 DNA is TGTGCCACCAGTGGATGGGGAAAGGGACATCTTTCCTACAATGAGCAGTTCTTC. It specifies CATSGWGKGHLSYNEQFF.

This clonotype is categorized as large. This beta chain is off target for a library built for alpha chains, so its abundance means little. The chain has TRBV10-3 and TRBJ1-5, with a tentative D call TRBD1 (6 bases). The CDR3 consists of 15 residues. Germline CDR1 reads ENHRY; CDR2 reads SYGVKD. The V and J ends lost 8 bases and 0 bases respectively, with 14 bases between them. The CDR3 region has the DNA TGTGCCATCGGCAGGGGCGGAGATAGCAATCAGCCCCAGCATTTT. The encoded protein is CAIGRGGDSNQPQHF.

About this clonotype: As an off-target read in a library built for alpha chains, this beta chain has a frequency of little significance. The rearrangement uses TRBV7-9 and TRBJ1-4, with D unresolved. The CDR3 length is 17 residues. Trimming left V 5 bases short and J 2 bases short, with 18 bases between. Per germline, CDR1 SEHNR and CDR2 FQNEAQ (reference sequence). The CDR3 coding sequence is TGTGCCAGCAGCCAAGGAACCTCCCTTTTGACTAATGAAAAACTGTTTTTT. This translates into CASSQGTSLLTNEKLFF.

This clonotype showed up many times. This beta chain lies outside the target of a library built for alpha chains; its clone size means little. CDR3 loop: CATGTGASYEQYF. In DNA form, the CDR3 reads TGTGCCACCGGGACAGGAGCTTCCTACGAGCAGTACTTC. This chain uses TRBV28 with TRBJ2-7, with 8 bases identical to TRBD1. The germline gives CDR1 MDHEN, CDR2 SYDVKM. V lost 10 bases to trimming and J lost 1 base; unmatched junction nucleotides: 6. There are 13 residues in the CDR3.

With respect to this clonotype: For a library built for alpha chains, this beta chain is a stray read; little rests on its size. This sequence joins TRBV2 and TRBJ2-1; 11 bases are a match to TRBD2. CDR3 length equals 16 residues. Germline loops: CDR1 SNHLY, CDR2 FYNNEI. Trimming removed 5 bases from V and 4 bases from J; junction bases left unmatched: 7. CDR3 region: CASSPTSGRLYNEQFF. For the CDR3, the DNA is TGTGCCAGCAGTCCCACTAGCGGGAGATTGTACAATGAGCAGTTCTTC.

To note about this clonotype: Being one base from a much bigger clone, this may be a read error. As an off-target read in a library built for alpha chains, this beta chain has a frequency of little significance. The V call is TRBV20-1, the J call TRBJ2-1; D is unresolved. Germline V gene sequence: CDR1 DFQATT, CDR2 SNEGSKA (reference sequence). This CDR3 contains 14 residues. The CDR3 DNA follows: TGCAGTGCTAGAGCGGGCGAACCCTACAATGAGCAGTGCTTC. Translating gives CSARAGEPYNEQCF.

Only a few counts were recorded for this clonotype. Within a library made for alpha chains, this beta chain is off target, and its count is uninformative. This chain joins TRBV5-4 and TRBJ2-2; 8 bases are a match to TRBD2. V was clipped by 0 bases and J by 4 bases; unmatched bases: 8. CDR3 length equals 17 residues. In germline, CDR1 is SGHNT, CDR2 YYREEE (reference sequence). This chain's CDR3 is CASSLVAGGGFTGELFF. For the CDR3, the DNA is TGTGCCAGCAGCTTGGTTGCGGGGGGAGGCTTCACCGGGGAGCTGTTTTTT.

By share, this clonotype counts as medium-sized. A library made for alpha chains picked up this beta chain off target, so its size means little. The chain combines TRBV7-9 with TRBJ2-1; 11 nucleotides match TRBD2. The CDR3 runs to 15 residues. After removal of 5 bases from V and 4 bases from J, the junction contained 4 bases not matched to a gene. Germline V gene lookup returns CDR1 SEHNR and CDR2 FQNEAQ (reference sequence). The CDR3 region is CASSTGLAEYNEQFF. The CDR3, as DNA: TGTGCCAGCAGCACGGGACTAGCGGAGTACAATGAGCAGTTCTTC. Using reference TRBV7-9 and TRBJ2-1 for the parts outside the CDR3, the full variable domain is DTGVSQNPRHKITKRGQNVTFRCDPISEHNRLYWYRQTLGQGPEFLTYFQNEAQLEKSRLLSDRFSAERPKGSFSTLEIQRTEQGDSAMYLCASSTGLAEYNEQFFGPGTRLTVL.

The table lists this clonotype with many counts. The library was built for alpha chains, so this beta chain is an off-target read and its size means little. The chain combines TRBV7-9 with TRBJ1-1, with 9 nucleotides matching TRBD1. The trim removed 6 bases at V and 6 bases at J, leaving 8 bases unmatched. The CDR3 loop spans 14 amino acids. Germline values: CDR1 SEHNR, CDR2 FQNEAQ (reference sequence). The CDR3 region is CASRPGTGTAEAFF. The CDR3, as DNA: TGTGCCAGCAGACCCGGGACAGGGACCGCTGAAGCTTTCTTT.

There are many counts of this clonotype. The size of this beta chain means little, since it is a stray read in a library made for alpha chains. J is TRBJ1-6 and V is TRBV4-2; D uncertain. V was cut by 1 base and J by 9 bases, with 10 bases left in between. CDR3 size: 14 residues. CDR1 and CDR2 from the germline V gene are LGHNA and YNFKEQ. The CDR3 DNA is TGTGCCAGCAGCCAAGGGGGTGGCAGTTCACCCCTCCACTTT. This codes for CASSQGGGSSPLHF.

The table lists this clonotype with many counts. The library was prepared for alpha chains; this beta chain is a stray read, so its frequency means little. This rearrangement joins TRBV9 to TRBJ2-1; 9 nucleotides match TRBD2. This CDR3 region has 15 residues. With 1 base clipped from V and 3 bases from J, the junction kept 2 bases outside the gene matches. Germline lookup yields CDR1 SGDLS and CDR2 YYNGEE. CDR3: CASSVRREGYNEQFF. The DNA of the CDR3 is TGTGCCAGCAGCGTACGGCGGGAGGGCTACAATGAGCAGTTCTTC. The complete variable domain, with remaining parts taken from reference TRBV9 and TRBJ2-1, reads DSGVTQTPKHLITATGQRVTLRCSPRSGDLSVYWYQQSLDQGLQFLIQYYNGEERAKGNILERFSAQQFPDLHSELNLSSLELGDSALYFCASSVRREGYNEQFFGPGTRLTVL.

This clonotype was counted at least ten times. This beta chain appears as a stray read in a library generated for alpha chains; its size is not informative. The chain links TRBV20-1 to TRBJ2-7; 16 positions agree with TRBD2. The CDR3 runs 15 residues. J lost 4 bases, V lost 7 bases, and 7 bases had no gene match. The germline V gene encodes CDR1 DFQATT and CDR2 SNEGSKA (reference sequence). The CDR3 nucleotides read TGCAGTGTCGAGGGACTAGCGGGAGGGCCTTACGAGCAGTACTTC. It yields the protein CSVEGLAGGPYEQYF.

This clonotype occurred many times. Within a library made for alpha chains, this beta chain is off target, and its count is uninformative. The genes are TRBV20-1 and TRBJ1-1; 7 nucleotides match TRBD1. The CDR3 length is 14 residues. Germline V gene data show CDR1 as DFQATT and CDR2 as SNEGSKA (reference sequence). With V trimmed by 6 bases and J by 1 base, 8 bases remained unmatched. The CDR3 DNA sequence: TGCAGTGCCGCCAGGGGGGGACGGAACACTGAAGCTTTCTTT. Its translation: CSAARGGRNTEAFF.

To note about this clonotype: The library was designed around alpha chains, so this beta chain is a stray read whose abundance carries little weight. The chain recombines TRBV20-1 with TRBJ2-3; 7 positions agree with TRBD2. This CDR3 is built from 13 residues. The V gene's germline CDR1 is DFQATT and CDR2 SNEGSKA (reference sequence). Here the CDR3 DNA reads TGCAGGGGGGGGAATGCAATCACAGATACGCAGTATTTT. Translated: CRGGNAITDTQYF.

This clonotype has a count of ten or more. Since the library was made to target alpha chains, this beta chain is a stray read and its abundance is not meaningful. This chain connects TRBV20-1 to TRBJ2-3; D not resolved. CDR3 length: 15 amino acids. Deletions cut 5 bases from V and 3 bases from J, with 18 bases between. Per the germline V gene, CDR1 is DFQATT and CDR2 is SNEGSKA (reference sequence). The CDR3 bases are TGCAGTGCTTTACCGGGCTCCGGGTGGACAGATACGCAGTATTTT. It yields the protein CSALPGSGWTDTQYF.

This clonotype was counted ten times or more. The library was built for alpha chains, so this beta chain is an off-target read and its size means little. The chain employs TRBV7-2 and TRBJ2-5; D call uncertain. The CDR3 has 11 residues. Trimming pared 6 bases from V and 5 bases from J, leaving 7 bases between. CDR1 and CDR2 (germline): SGHTA, FQGNSA. Here the CDR3 reads CASRIGETQYF. CDR3 in DNA: TGTGCCAGCAGGATAGGGGAGACCCAGTACTTC.

By sample fraction, this clonotype is medium-sized. With the library built for alpha chains, this beta chain is off target and its frequency is not meaningful. The V call is TRBV9, the J call TRBJ1-5; D call uncertain. Trimming took off 3 bases at V and 4 bases at J, with 14 bases between the two ends. The germline V gene has CDR1 SGDLS and CDR2 YYNGEE. The CDR3 loop spans 15 amino acids. CDR3 loop: CASSADGDVNQPQHF. The DNA for the CDR3 is TGTGCCAGCAGCGCAGACGGGGATGTAAATCAGCCCCAGCATTTT.

In its sample, this clonotype ranks as medium-sized. This beta chain slipped into a library made for alpha chains as a stray read, so its size is not meaningful. The chain uses TRBV6-6 and TRBJ2-3, with 9 positions matching TRBD2. J was trimmed by 4 bases and V by 6 bases; bases with no gene match: 5. Germline assignment: CDR1 MNHNY and CDR2 SVGAGI (reference sequence). There are 14 residues in the CDR3. CDR3 loop: CASRPRGRADTQYF. Written as DNA, the CDR3 is TGTGCCAGCAGACCCCGCGGGAGGGCAGATACGCAGTATTTT.

This clonotype was seen ten or more times. Being off target in a library aimed at alpha chains, this beta chain has a size of little meaning. CDR3 sequence (DNA): TGCAGTGCCGGGCGGGGGCACTCTGACGGCTACACCTTC. Its translation: CSAGRGHSDGYTF. J is TRBJ1-2 and V is TRBV20-1, with D tentatively TRBD1 (6 bases). The CDR3 runs 13 residues. V was pared by 6 bases and J by 8 bases, with 19 bases between. Germline loops: CDR1 DFQATT, CDR2 SNEGSKA (reference sequence).

This clonotype has a handful of counts. Found in a library prepared for alpha chains, this beta chain is an off-target read, and its abundance has little meaning. The rearrangement joins TRBV27 to TRBJ2-7, with 8 bases lining up with TRBD1. The germline V gene has CDR1 MNHEY and CDR2 SMNVEV (reference sequence). This CDR3 region has 14 residues. The ends lost 5 bases at V and 0 bases at J; junction bases unmatched: 3. In DNA form, the CDR3 reads TGTGCCAGCAGTACAGGACAGGGCTCCTACGAGCAGTACTTC. This codes for CASSTGQGSYEQYF.

This clonotype has a single count. Here the CDR3 omits its conserved ending phenylalanine or tryptophan, so a read error is the likely source. This beta chain is off target for a library built for alpha chains, so its abundance means little. The rearrangement links TRBV20-1 to TRBJ2-3, with 9 positions matching TRBD2. Trimming at V came to 5 bases and at J to 6 bases, leaving 27 bases not matched to a gene. CDR1 DFQATT and CDR2 SNEGSKA come from the germline V gene (reference sequence). CDR3 length: 20 amino acids. The CDR3 protein is CSAVLRGTGTIAGVGDTQYS. For the CDR3, the DNA is TGCAGTGCTGTCTTAAGGGGAACCGGAACGATAGCGGGAGTGGGTGATACGCAGTATTCT.

Many counts were recorded for this clonotype. Being off target in a library aimed at alpha chains, this beta chain has a size of little meaning. The chain links TRBV2 to TRBJ1-6; no reliable D call. Per the germline V gene, CDR1 is SNHLY and CDR2 is FYNNEI. Trimming stripped 6 bases from V and 8 bases from J, with 11 bases between. The length of the CDR3 is 13 residues. This CDR3 is CASRLTWDSPLHF. DNA for the CDR3: TGTGCCAGCAGATTGACCTGGGATTCACCCCTCCACTTT.

This clonotype was counted many times. Because this beta chain is a stray read in a library intended to capture alpha chains, its abundance should not be given much weight. This rearrangement joins TRBV7-3 to TRBJ1-6; 7 bases line up with TRBD1. The V gene's germline CDR1 is SGHTA and CDR2 FQGTGA. The CDR3 covers 15 residues. V was pared by 0 bases and J by 9 bases, with 5 bases of the junction left unmatched. CDR3 region: CASSLTAGGSSPLHF. In DNA form, the CDR3 reads TGTGCCAGCAGCTTAACGGCAGGGGGGAGTTCACCCCTCCACTTT.

This clonotype was picked up a small number of times. Because the library targeted alpha chains, this beta chain is an off-target read whose size means little. The chain employs TRBV9 and TRBJ2-5, with TRBD1 matching 11 bases. Per germline, CDR1 SGDLS and CDR2 YYNGEE. The CDR3 spans 16 residues. V shed 3 bases, J shed 5 bases, and the junction held 9 bases outside the gene matches. CDR3 sequence (DNA): TGTGCCAGCAGCGGTGGGACAGGGGGTAGGCAGGAGACCCAGTACTTC. Amino acids: CASSGGTGGRQETQYF.